This paragraph reports one TCR beta chain. Its target is unknown. Primers for the PCR totalled 60 Vbeta and 13 Jbeta. The repertoire was sequenced with immunoSEQ multiplex PCR; TCRdb's copy has only in-frame clones and lacks some. The table has 150,000 to 200,000 clones, around 80% seen once. The trim removed 5 bases at V and 5 bases at J, leaving 16 bases unmatched. The CDR3 spans 17 residues. The germline V gene has CDR1 SGHVS and CDR2 FQNEAQ. The sample comes from a study of cytomegalovirus exposure and HLA in healthy donors. Regarding the study as a whole: In all likelihood, a cluster of highly shared sequence variants was a sequencing artifact.

Specimen: PBMCs. The V call is TRBV7-8, the J call TRBJ2-3; 7 nucleotides line up with TRBD2. The sequence came from a male donor in good health and CMV-seropositive. The CDR3 spells CASSPWTASSGGDTQYF. The CDR3 DNA sequence: TGTGCCAGCAGCCCTTGGACGGCATCTAGCGGCGGAGATACGCAGTATTTT.